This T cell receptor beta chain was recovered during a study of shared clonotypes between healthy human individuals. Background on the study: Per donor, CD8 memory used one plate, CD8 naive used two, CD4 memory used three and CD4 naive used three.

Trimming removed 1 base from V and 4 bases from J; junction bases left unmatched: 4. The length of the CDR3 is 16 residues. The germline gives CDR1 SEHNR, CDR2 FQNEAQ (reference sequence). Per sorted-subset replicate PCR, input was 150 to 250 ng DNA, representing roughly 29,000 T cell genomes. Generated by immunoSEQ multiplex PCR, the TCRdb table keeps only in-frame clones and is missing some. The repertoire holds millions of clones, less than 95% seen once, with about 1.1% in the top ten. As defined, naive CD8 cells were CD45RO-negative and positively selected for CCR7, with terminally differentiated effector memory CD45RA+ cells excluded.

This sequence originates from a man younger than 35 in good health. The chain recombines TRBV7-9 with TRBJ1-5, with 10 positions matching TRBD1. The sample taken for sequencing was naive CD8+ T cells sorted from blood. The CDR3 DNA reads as TGTGCCAGCAGCTTAGGGGGACAGGGGCTAAATCAGCCCCAGCATTTT. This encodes CASSLGGQGLNQPQHF.